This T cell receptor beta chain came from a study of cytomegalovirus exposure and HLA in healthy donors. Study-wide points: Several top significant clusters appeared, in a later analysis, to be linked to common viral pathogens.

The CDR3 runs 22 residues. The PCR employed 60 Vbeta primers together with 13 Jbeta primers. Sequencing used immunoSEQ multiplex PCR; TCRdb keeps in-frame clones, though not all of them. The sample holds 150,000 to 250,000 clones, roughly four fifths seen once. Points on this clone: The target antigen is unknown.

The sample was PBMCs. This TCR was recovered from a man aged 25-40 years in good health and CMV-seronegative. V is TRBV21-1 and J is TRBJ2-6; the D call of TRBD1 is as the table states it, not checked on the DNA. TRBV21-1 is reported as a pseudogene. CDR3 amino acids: CASSKDGRDRGQKLAGANVLTF. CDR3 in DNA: TGTGCCAGCAGCAAAGACGGTAGGGACAGGGGGCAAAAGCTCGCTGGGGCCAACGTCCTGACTTTC.